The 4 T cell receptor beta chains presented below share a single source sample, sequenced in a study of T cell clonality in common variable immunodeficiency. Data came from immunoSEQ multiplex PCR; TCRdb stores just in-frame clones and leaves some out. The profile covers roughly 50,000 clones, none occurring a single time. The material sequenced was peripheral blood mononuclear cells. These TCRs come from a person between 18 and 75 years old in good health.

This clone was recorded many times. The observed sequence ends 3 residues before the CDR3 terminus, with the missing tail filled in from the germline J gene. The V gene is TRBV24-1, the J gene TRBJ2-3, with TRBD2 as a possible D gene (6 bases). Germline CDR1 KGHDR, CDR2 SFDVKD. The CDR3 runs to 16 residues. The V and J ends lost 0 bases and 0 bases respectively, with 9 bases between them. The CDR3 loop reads CATSDLGGASTDTQYF. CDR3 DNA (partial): TGTGCCACCAGTGATTTGGGCGGGGCGAGCACAGATACG.

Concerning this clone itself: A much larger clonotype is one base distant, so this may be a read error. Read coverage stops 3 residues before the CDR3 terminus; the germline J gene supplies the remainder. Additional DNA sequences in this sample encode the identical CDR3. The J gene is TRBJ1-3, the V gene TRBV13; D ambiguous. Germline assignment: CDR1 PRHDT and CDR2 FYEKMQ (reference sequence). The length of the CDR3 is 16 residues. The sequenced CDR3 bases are TGTGCCAGCAGCTCCTTCGACAAAGCCTCTGGAAACACA. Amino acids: CASSSFDKASGNT. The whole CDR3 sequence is CASSSFDKASGNTIYF.

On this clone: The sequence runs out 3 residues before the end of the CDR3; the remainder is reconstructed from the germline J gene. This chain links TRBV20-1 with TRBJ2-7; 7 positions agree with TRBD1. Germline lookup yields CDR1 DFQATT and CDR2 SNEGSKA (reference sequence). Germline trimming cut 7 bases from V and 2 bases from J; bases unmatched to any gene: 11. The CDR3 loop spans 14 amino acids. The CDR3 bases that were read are TGCAGTGTCCTCCGGGACAGCGAAGCCTACGAG. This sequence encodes CSVLRDSEAYE. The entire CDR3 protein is CSVLRDSEAYEQYF.

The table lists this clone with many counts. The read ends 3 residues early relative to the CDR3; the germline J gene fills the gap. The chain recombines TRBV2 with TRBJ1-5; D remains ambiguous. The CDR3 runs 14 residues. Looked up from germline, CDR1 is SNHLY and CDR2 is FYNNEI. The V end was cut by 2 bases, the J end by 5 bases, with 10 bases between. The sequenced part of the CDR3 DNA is TGTGCCAGCAGTGAAAGTAGTAGGGATCAGCCC. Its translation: CASSESSRDQP. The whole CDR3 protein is CASSESSRDQPQHF.